This passage covers 2 T cell receptor beta chains from one sample sequenced in a study of T cell responses to AZD1222 COVID-19 vaccine. Clones were sequenced by immunoSEQ multiplex PCR, and TCRdb holds only the in-frame ones, with some missing. The repertoire consists of over 65,000 clones, with around 90% occurring once and the leading ten covering roughly 5.6%. The specimen was peripheral blood, collected on day 0 of AZD1222 vaccination. The receptors derive from an adult in good health.

The CDR3 region is CASLPGTGGWREETQYF. In DNA, the CDR3 is TGCGCCAGCCTTCCCGGGACAGGTGGATGGAGGGAAGAGACCCAGTACTTC. The genes are TRBV5-1 and TRBJ2-5; TRBD1 aligns across 8 bases. The CDR3 runs 17 residues. Germline V gene data show CDR1 as SGHRS and CDR2 as YFSETQ. Losses at the gene ends were 7 bases for V and 3 bases for J; bases not matched to a gene: 17.

In its sample, this clone was seen many times. The rearrangement joins TRBV6-6 to TRBJ1-5; no clear D gene. In germline, CDR1 is MNHNY, CDR2 SVGAGI (reference sequence). Trimming took off 6 bases at V and 6 bases at J, with 15 bases between the two ends. The CDR3 sequence is 14 residues long. CDR3 bases: TGTGCCAGCAGCTATTCTCAGCCGGGTCAGCCCCAGCATTTT. Translated, it gives CASSYSQPGQPQHF.